This TCR beta chain originates from a study of blood T cell repertoires in COVID-19. Study context: T cells, B-cell-depleted T cells, or PBMCs supplied cDNA or gDNA.

Germline-derived CDR1 and CDR2 are SEHNR and FQNEAQ (reference sequence). This CDR3 region has 14 residues. J lost 2 bases, V lost 5 bases, and 5 bases had no gene match. This table comes from immunoSEQ multiplex PCR, and its TCRdb copy is limited to in-frame clones, with some not included. The table has about 160,000 clones, more than 85% seen once. This rearrangement joins TRBV7-9 to TRBJ2-7, with 8 bases that match TRBD1. Sequenced sample: peripheral blood. The clonotype comes from a woman aged 60-75 years with COVID-19, enrolled during active disease. The CDR3 here is CASSPGQAPYEQYF. As DNA, the CDR3 is TGTGCCAGCAGCCCGGGACAGGCCCCCTACGAGCAGTACTTC.